The clone carrying this T cell receptor (beta chain) has ten or more counts. Its specificity is not known. Per germline, CDR1 SEHNR and CDR2 FQNEAQ (reference sequence). The germline V and J ends were trimmed by 1 base and 12 bases, with 15 bases remaining between them. This CDR3 contains 14 residues. This record belongs to a study of CD8+CD57+ T cells in acquired aplastic anemia. For the study at large: Around 3.5 ug was the average amount of DNA from sorted CD4+ and CD8+ cells. Healthy donor CD4+ samples were sequenced to a depth that averaged approximately 9.9 million reads.

For CDR3 and TCR beta VDJ profiling, genomic DNA was the template used. From the reads, TCRdb called clonotypes with MiXCR, one entry per CDR3 protein. The sample consists of roughly 130,000 distinct CDR3 sequences, 48% of them appearing once. Study-wide results and caveats: Shared by patients and controls, nearly 30 CD8+ CDR3s were abundant in patients. Between patients and controls, CD8+ Simpson's diversity did not vary significantly.

This clonotype was obtained from a human donor in good health, serving as a control. V is TRBV7-9 and J is TRBJ1-4; D gene ambiguous. The sequenced sample was sorted CD4+, CD8+, or CD8+CD57+ T cells (not recorded which) from PBMCs. The CDR3 sequence: CASSLGGQSRELFF. CDR3 sequence (DNA): TGTGCCAGCAGCTTAGGAGGGCAGTCTCGAGAACTGTTTTTT. Together with reference TRBV7-9 and TRBJ1-4, the CDR3 gives the full variable domain: DTGVSQNPRHKITKRGQNVTFRCDPISEHNRLYWYRQTLGQGPEFLTYFQNEAQLEKSRLLSDRFSAERPKGSFSTLEIQRTEQGDSAMYLCASSLGGQSRELFFGSGTQLSVL.